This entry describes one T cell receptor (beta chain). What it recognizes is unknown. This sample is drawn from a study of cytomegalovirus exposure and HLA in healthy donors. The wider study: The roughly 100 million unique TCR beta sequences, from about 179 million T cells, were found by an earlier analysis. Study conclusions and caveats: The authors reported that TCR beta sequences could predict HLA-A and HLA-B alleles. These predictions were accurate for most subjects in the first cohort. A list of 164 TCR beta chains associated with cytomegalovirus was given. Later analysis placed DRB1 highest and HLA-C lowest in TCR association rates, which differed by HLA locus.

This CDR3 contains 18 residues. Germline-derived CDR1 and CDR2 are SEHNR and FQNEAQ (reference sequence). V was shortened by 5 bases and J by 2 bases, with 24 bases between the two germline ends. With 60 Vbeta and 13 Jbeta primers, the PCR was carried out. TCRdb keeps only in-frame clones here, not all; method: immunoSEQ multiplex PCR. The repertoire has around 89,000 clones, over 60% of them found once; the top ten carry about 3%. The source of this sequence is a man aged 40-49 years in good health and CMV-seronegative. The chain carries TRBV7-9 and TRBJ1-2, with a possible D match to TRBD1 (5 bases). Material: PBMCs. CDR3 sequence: CASSPIPQTDNQNYGYTF. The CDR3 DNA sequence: TGTGCCAGCAGCCCAATACCCCAGACAGACAACCAGAACTATGGCTACACCTTC.